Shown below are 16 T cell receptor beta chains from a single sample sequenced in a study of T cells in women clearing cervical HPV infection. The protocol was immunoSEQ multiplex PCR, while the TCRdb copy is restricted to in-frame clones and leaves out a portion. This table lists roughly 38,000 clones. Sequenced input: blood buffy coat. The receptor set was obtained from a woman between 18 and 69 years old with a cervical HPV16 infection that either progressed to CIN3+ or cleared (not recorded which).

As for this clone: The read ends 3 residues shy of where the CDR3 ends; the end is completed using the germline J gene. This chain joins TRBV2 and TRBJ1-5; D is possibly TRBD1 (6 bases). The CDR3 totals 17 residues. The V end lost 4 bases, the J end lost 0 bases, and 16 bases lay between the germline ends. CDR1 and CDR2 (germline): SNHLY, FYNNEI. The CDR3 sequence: CASSVKAGANSNQPQHF. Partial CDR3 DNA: TGTGCCAGCAGTGTAAAGGCAGGGGCTAATAGCAATCAGCCC.

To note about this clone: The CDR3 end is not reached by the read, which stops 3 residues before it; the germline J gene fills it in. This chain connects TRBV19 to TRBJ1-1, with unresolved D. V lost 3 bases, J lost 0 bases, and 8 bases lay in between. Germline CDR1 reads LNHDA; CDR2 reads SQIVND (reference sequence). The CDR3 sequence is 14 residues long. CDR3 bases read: TGTGCCAGTAGTATTAGACACCTGAACACTGAA. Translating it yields CASSIRHLNTE. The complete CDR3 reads CASSIRHLNTEAFF. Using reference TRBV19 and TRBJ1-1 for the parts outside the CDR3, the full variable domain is DGGITQSPKYLFRKEGQNVTLSCEQNLNHDAMYWYRQDPGQGLRLIYYSQIVNDFQKGDIAEGYSVSREKKESFPLTVTSAQKNPTAFYLCASSIRHLNTEAFFGQGTRLTVV.

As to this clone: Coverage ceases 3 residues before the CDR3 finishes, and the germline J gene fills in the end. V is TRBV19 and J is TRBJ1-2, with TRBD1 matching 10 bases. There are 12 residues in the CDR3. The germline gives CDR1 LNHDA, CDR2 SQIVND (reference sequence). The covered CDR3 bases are TGTGCCAGTGGGGGACAGGGGTACGAC. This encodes CASGGQGYD. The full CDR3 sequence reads CASGGQGYDYTF.

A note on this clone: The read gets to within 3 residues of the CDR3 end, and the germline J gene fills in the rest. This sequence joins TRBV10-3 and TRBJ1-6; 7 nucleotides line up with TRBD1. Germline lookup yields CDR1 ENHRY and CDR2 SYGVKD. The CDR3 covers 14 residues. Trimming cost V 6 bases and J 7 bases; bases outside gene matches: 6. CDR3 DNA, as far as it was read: TGTGCCATCAGAAGGGACAGTGAGAATTCACCC. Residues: CAIRRDSENSP. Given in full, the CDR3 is CAIRRDSENSPLHF.

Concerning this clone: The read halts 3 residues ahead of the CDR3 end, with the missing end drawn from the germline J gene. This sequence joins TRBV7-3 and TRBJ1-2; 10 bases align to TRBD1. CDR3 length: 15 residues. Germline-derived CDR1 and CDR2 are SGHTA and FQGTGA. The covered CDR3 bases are TGTGCCAGCAGCGGGAGGACAGGGGGGATAGATACC. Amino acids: CASSGRTGGIDT. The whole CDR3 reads CASSGRTGGIDTYTF.

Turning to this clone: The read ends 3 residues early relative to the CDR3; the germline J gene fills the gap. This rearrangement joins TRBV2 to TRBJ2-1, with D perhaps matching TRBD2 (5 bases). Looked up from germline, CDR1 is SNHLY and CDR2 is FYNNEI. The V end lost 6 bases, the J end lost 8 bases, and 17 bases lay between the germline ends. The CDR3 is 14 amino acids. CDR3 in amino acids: CASRANPSLHEQFF. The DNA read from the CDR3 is TGTGCCAGCAGGGCGAACCCTAGCCTCCATGAG.

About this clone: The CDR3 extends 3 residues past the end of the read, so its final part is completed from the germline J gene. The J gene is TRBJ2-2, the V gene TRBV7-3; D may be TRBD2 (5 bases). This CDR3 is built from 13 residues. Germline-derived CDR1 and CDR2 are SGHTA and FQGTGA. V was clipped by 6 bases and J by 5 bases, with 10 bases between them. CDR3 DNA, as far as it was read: TGTGCCAGCAGTGTCGGGGTTACCGGGGAG. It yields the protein CASSVGVTGE. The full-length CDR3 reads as CASSVGVTGELFF.

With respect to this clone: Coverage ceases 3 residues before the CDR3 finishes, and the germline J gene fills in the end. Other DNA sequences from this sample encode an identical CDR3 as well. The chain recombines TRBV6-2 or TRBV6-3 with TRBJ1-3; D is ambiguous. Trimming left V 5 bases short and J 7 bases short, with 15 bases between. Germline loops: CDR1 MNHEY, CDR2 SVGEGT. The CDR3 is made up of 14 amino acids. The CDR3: CASSRGAFRNTIYF. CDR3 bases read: TGTGCCAGCAGTCGAGGAGCGTTTAGGAACACC.

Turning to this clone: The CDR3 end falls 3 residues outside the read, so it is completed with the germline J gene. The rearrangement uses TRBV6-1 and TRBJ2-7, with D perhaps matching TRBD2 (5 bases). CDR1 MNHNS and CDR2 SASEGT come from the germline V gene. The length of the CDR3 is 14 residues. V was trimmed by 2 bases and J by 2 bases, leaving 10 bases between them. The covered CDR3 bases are TGTGCCAGCAGTGAATCCCGAGGGCCCTACGAG. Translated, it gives CASSESRGPYE. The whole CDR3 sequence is CASSESRGPYEQYF.

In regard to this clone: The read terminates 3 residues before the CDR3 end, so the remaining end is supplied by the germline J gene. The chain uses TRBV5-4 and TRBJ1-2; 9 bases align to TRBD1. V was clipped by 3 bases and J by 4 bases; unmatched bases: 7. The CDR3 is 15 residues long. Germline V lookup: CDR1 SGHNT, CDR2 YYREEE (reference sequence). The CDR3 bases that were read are TGTGCCAGCAGCTCCCCGGGACAGGGATCCTATGGC. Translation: CASSSPGQGSYG. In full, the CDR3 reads CASSSPGQGSYGYTF.

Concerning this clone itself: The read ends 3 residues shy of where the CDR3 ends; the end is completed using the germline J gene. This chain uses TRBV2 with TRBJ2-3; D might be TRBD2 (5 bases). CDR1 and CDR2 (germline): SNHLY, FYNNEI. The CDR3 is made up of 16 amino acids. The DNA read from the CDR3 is TGTGCCAGCAGTGAAGCTATGGCAGGAGGCCAAGAGACG. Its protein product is CASSEAMAGGQET. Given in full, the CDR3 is CASSEAMAGGQETQYF.

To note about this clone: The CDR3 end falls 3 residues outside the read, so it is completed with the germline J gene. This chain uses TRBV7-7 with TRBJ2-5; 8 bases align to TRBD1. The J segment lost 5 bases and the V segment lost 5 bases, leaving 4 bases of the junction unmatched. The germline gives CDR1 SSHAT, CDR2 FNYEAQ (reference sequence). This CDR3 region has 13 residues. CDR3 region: CASSAGGAETQYF. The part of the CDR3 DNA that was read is TGTGCCAGCAGCGCAGGGGGCGCGGAGACC.

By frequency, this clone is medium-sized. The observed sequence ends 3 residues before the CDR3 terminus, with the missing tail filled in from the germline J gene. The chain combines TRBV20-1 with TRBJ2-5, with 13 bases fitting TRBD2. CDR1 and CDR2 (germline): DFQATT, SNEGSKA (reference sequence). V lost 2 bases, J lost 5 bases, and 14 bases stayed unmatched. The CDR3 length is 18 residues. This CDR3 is CSARSPGLAGPREETQYF. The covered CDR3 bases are TGCAGTGCTAGATCACCGGGACTAGCGGGACCTCGTGAGGAGACC.

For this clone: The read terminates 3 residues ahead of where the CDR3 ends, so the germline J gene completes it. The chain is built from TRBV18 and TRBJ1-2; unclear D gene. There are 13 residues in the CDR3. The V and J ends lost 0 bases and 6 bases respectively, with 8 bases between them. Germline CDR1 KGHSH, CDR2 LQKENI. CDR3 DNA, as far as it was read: TGTGCCAGCTCACCACCCGTTAATGATGGC. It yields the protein CASSPPVNDG. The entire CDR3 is CASSPPVNDGYTF.

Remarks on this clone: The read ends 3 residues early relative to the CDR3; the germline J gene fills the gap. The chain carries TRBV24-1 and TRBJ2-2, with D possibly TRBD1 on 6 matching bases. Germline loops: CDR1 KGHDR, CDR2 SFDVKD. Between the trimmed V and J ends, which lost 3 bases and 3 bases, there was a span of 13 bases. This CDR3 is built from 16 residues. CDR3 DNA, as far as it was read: TGTGCCACCAGTGATCCCGGGACAAAGTACACCGGGGAG. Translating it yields CATSDPGTKYTGE. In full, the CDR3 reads CATSDPGTKYTGELFF.

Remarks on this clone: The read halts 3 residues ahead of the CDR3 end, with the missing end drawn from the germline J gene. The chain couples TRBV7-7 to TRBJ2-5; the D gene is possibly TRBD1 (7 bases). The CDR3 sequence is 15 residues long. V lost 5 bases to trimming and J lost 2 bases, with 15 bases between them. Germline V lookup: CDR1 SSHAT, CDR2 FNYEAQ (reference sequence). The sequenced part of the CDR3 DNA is TGTGCCAGCAGCCAGGGGGGACAGCTTCAAGAGACC. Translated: CASSQGGQLQET. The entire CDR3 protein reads CASSQGGQLQETQYF.